These 10 T cell receptor beta chains were sequenced from one sample in a study of blood T cell repertoires in COVID-19. Clones were read by immunoSEQ multiplex PCR, and TCRdb kept only the in-frame ones, dropping some. Of approximately 94,000 clones in the sample, more than 80% were seen once. The specimen sequenced was peripheral blood. The receptors were sampled from a human donor in a cohort sampled during active COVID-19.

V is TRBV13 and J is TRBJ2-1; D call uncertain. This CDR3 contains 13 residues. Trimming took 2 bases from V and 4 from J, leaving 6 bases between them. The germline V gene has CDR1 PRHDT and CDR2 FYEKMQ (reference sequence). The CDR3 spells CASSLISYNEQFF. The CDR3 DNA reads as TGTGCCAGCAGCTTAATCTCGTACAATGAGCAGTTCTTC. Full variable domain (remainder filled in from reference TRBV13 and TRBJ2-1): AAGVIQSPRHLIKEKRETATLKCYPIPRHDTVYWYQQGPGQDPQFLISFYEKMQSDKGSIPDRFSAQQFSDYHSELNMSSLELGDSALYFCASSLISYNEQFFGPGTRLTVL.

The chain has TRBV24-1 and TRBJ1-5; D ambiguous. Trimming took 2 bases from V and 1 from J, leaving 17 bases between them. The V gene's germline CDR1 is KGHDR and CDR2 SFDVKD. This CDR3 comprises 18 residues. The CDR3, as DNA: TGTGCCACCAGTGATTCTCGTTACTCCGGTGAGAGCAATCAGCCCCAGCATTTT. This gives the protein CATSDSRYSGESNQPQHF.

The J gene is TRBJ1-4, the V gene TRBV19, with TRBD1 identical over 9 bases. The CDR3 consists of 14 residues. The germline CDR1 and CDR2 sequences are LNHDA and SQIVND (reference sequence). V shed 4 bases, J shed 10 bases, and the junction held 7 bases outside the gene matches. CDR3 in amino acids: CASSTTGGAGKLFF. CDR3 DNA: TGTGCCAGTAGTACGACAGGGGGTGCGGGAAAACTGTTTTTT.

The genes are TRBV10-3 and TRBJ1-6; 7 bases match TRBD1. Germline CDR1 and CDR2: ENHRY and SYGVKD. Losses at the gene ends were 2 bases for V and 10 bases for J; bases not matched to a gene: 5. The CDR3 is 14 residues long. The DNA for the CDR3 is TGTGCCATCAGTGAGCAGGGGGAAAAGTCACCCCTCCACTTT. Its translation: CAISEQGEKSPLHF.

V and J are TRBV11-2 and TRBJ2-3; maybe TRBD2 (5 bases). Germline V gene data show CDR1 as SGHAT and CDR2 as FQNNGV. V gave up 5 bases and J gave up 0 bases, with 9 bases separating them. CDR3 size: 14 residues. The CDR3, as DNA: TGTGCCAGCAGCGTGACTACTAGCACAGATACGCAGTATTTT. Its protein is CASSVTTSTDTQYF.

The genes are TRBV5-4 and TRBJ2-3, with D perhaps matching TRBD2 (6 bases). This CDR3 contains 13 residues. The germline V and J ends were trimmed by 4 bases and 5 bases, with 11 bases remaining between them. In germline, CDR1 is SGHNT, CDR2 YYREEE (reference sequence). This CDR3 is CASSEEGLDTQYF. CDR3 bases: TGTGCCAGCAGCGAGGAGGGGTTAGATACGCAGTATTTT.

This clone appeared a single time. This chain links TRBV29-1 with TRBJ2-5, with TRBD2 matching over 12 bases. Losses at the gene ends were 4 bases for V and 10 bases for J; bases not matched to a gene: 7. There are 13 residues in the CDR3. The germline gives CDR1 SQVTM, CDR2 ANQGSEA. In nucleotides, the CDR3 is TGCAGCGTTGGGACTAGCGGGGTAGGGGGCCAGTACTTC. Protein: CSVGTSGVGGQYF.

The chain joins TRBV29-1 to TRBJ1-2; D call uncertain. CDR1 is SQVTM, CDR2 ANQGSEA, per germline. There are 15 residues in the CDR3. V was trimmed by 1 base and J by 3 bases, leaving 15 bases between them. The CDR3 here is CSVEVRNNLDYGYTF. For the CDR3, the DNA is TGCAGCGTTGAAGTACGAAATAATTTAGACTATGGCTACACCTTC.

This rearrangement joins TRBV19 to TRBJ2-7, with TRBD1 matching over 7 bases. Germline V lookup: CDR1 LNHDA, CDR2 SQIVND (reference sequence). This CDR3 has 14 residues. With 6 bases clipped from V and 0 bases from J, the junction kept 5 bases outside the gene matches. CDR3 protein: CASSGQESSYEQYF. The CDR3 bases are TGTGCCAGTAGCGGACAGGAATCCTCCTACGAGCAGTACTTC.

This rearrangement joins TRBV2 to TRBJ2-7; D might be TRBD1 (6 bases). The CDR3 loop spans 13 amino acids. Germline V gene data show CDR1 as SNHLY and CDR2 as FYNNEI. Trimming shortened V by 4 bases and J by 5 bases, and 12 bases separated the two germline ends. CDR3 residues: CASSGQGLHEQYF. DNA of the CDR3: TGTGCCAGCAGTGGCCAGGGGCTCCACGAGCAGTACTTC.